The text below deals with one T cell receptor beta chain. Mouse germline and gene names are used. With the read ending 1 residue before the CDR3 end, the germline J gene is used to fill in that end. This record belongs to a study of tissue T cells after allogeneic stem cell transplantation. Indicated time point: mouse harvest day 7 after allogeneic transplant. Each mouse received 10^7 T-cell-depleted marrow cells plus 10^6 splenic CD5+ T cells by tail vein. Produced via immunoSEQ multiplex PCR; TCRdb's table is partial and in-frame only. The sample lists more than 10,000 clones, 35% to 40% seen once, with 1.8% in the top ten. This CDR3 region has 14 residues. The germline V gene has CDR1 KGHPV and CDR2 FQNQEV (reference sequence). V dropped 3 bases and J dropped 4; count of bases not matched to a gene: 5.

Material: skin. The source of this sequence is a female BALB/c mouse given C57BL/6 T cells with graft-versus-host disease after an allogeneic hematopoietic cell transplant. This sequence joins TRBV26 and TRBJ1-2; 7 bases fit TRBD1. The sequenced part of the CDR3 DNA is TGTGCCAGCAGTCTTAGGGGGCACGGCTCCGACTACACC. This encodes CASSLRGHGSDYT. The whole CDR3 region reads CASSLRGHGSDYTF.